What follows is one T cell receptor (beta chain) and its context. Its recognized antigen is unknown. No much larger clone exists at a distance of one base, and base qualities are not known. CD8 naive samples were CD45RO-negative cells positively selected for CCR7, giving a CD45RA+CCR7+ population that excluded TemRA cells. Healthy HIV-negative adults with no recently reported acute infections or vaccinations were included as donors. All donors were Caucasian adults living in Nashville, Tennessee, USA. Blood was collected by leukapheresis, and PBMCs were isolated by Ficoll-Histopaque density gradient centrifugation and then cryopreserved in liquid nitrogen vapor phase. Analytical flow cytometry was used to check the purity and quantity of every magnetically sorted T cell population. Each sorted fraction had its genomic DNA isolated and then quantified by UV absorbance on a Nanodrop 2000c. The sample originates from a study of shared clonotypes between healthy human individuals (TCRdb year 2020). About the investigation overall: The cohort included three men and a couple of women between 18 and 49 years of age. Per donor, three plates each were used for CD4 naive and CD4 memory, two for CD8 naive, and one for CD8 memory. The study deeply sequenced blood TCR repertoires of about 5 healthy adults to estimate repertoire size and the extent of clonotype sharing between individuals. Libraries were prepared and TCR repertoires were sequenced by different laboratories using diverse techniques, in order to increase sequencing depth and limit assay-specific biases. Each donor's leukapheresis produced roughly between roughly 0.85 and 9.5 billion PBMCs.

Using the deep immunoSEQ assay, TCR CDR3 regions were amplified from genomic DNA by multiplex PCR. Extracted genomic DNA from each cell subset was distributed evenly across all wells of several immunoSEQ 96-well plates, and each plate was treated as a replicate. Each replicate PCR for sorted subsets received about 0.2 ug genomic DNA, equal to roughly 29,000 T cell genomes. Purified libraries were measured with a Qubit 3.0 fluorometer, size-checked on a Bioanalyzer 2100, and measured again with the KAPA Library Quantification kit. Each immunoSEQ 96-well plate was sequenced on its own single-read 150-cycle Illumina NextSeq 550 flow cell. For the original study's pipeline: Because only junctional sequences without quality scores were contained in the immunoSEQ output, filtering matching that applied to full-length reads could not be performed. To assign V/J genes and CDR3, sequences were annotated using PyIR, a Python wrapper for IgBLAST v1.9, with IMGT germline references. Any read was removed if the V/J assignment was weak (E-value above 1e-6), the CDR3 was missing, or the read contained stop codons, out-of-frame junctions, or ambiguous translated residues. V3J clonotypes were defined as sequences sharing an identical inferred V gene, J gene, and CDR3 amino acid sequence. Percentage overlap between repertoires was calculated by dividing the number of shared unique clonotypes by the size of the smaller repertoire. Richness of each repertoire was evaluated using RTK rarefaction, the Chao1 estimator, and Recon v2.1 estimates of unobserved clonotypes. OLGA was used to compute generation probabilities for all TCRbeta clonotypes that the gDNA method yielded from a few donors. TCRdb stores this immuneACCESS table with in-frame sequences only. Part of the clones is absent; in the studies checked, under half of the shortfall reflects unresolved V genes, and no reason is known for the rest. V, J and clone size were drawn from that table, and D and trimming were deduced from the DNA. The sample has over 2 million clones on record, about 95% of them singletons. 0.85% to 1.2% of the sample is in the top ten clones.

For CDR1 and CDR2, the germline V gene lists LGHNT and FRNRAP. V is clipped by 8 bases and J by 0 bases, and the sequence between their germline boundaries is 20 bases long. The CDR3 holds 17 amino acids from the cysteine to the phenylalanine. Only the CDR3 DNA is retained, 51 bases long and in frame from the first base. Broad study findings and their caveats: Sampling was restricted to blood, and TCR repertoires in tissues likely differ from the TCR repertoires found in blood. Based on pairwise subsampling, the degree of clonotype sharing among donors was expected to be affected by sequencing depth. The genetic and exposure-history diversity represented was limited by the small number of donors. Sharing across a few donors was observed for around 5% of naive CD4, over 3% of naive CD8, 2% to 2.5% of memory CD4, and roughly 0.43% of memory CD8 clonotypes. Even with the large sequencing depth, rarefaction of the sorted-subset datasets indicated that sequencing was incomplete. Naive subsets generally had larger estimated clonotype richness than memory subsets. Compared with non-shared clonotypes, the clonotypes found in all four sorted-subset donors had higher generation probabilities.

The sequenced sample consisted of naive CD8+ T cells sorted from blood. The cell subset or site label on this specimen signifies: CD45RA+CCR7+. The chain is made from TRBV12-5 and TRBJ1-3; the D gene is possibly TRBD1, with 6 bases matching. This sequence was found in a man between 18 and 29 years old in good health. The CDR3 protein sequence reads: CASQRGYELSSGNTIYF. The DNA sequence is given as TGTGCTAGTCAAAGGGGGTACGAGCTATCCTCTGGAAACACCATATATTTT.